This TCR beta chain was found in a study of OX40 agonist ivuxolimab in advanced cancers. At the level of the study: Of the participants, more than 35% had some prior anti-PD-1, anti-PD-L1 or anti-CTLA-4 therapy, which was allowed.

TCRdb keeps only in-frame clones here, not all; method: immunoSEQ multiplex PCR. The table has around 29,000 clones, 81% seen once. On this clone: Its target is unknown.

Study-wide results and limits: Nonresponders included some who also had low normalized T-cell clonal expansion. The antigen specificity of the peripheral T cells (those that were expanded) was not determined. The average count of expanded clones was higher among CD8+ T cells than among CD4+.

Germline CDR1 reads MDHEN; CDR2 reads SYDVKM. The CDR3 spans 20 residues. The ends lost 5 bases at V and 5 bases at J; junction bases unmatched: 26. This chain connects TRBV28 to TRBJ2-5; TRBD2 aligns across 7 bases. The source was CD4+ or CD8+ T cells sorted from blood, collected in a trial of the OX40 agonist ivuxolimab. This receptor was taken from an adult with an advanced solid tumor such as melanoma, head and neck, liver or kidney cancer. The CDR3 loop is CASSPGTFFRGEDGRETQYF. The CDR3 region has the DNA TGTGCCAGCAGTCCCGGCACCTTTTTTCGGGGGGAGGATGGCCGGGAGACCCAGTACTTC.